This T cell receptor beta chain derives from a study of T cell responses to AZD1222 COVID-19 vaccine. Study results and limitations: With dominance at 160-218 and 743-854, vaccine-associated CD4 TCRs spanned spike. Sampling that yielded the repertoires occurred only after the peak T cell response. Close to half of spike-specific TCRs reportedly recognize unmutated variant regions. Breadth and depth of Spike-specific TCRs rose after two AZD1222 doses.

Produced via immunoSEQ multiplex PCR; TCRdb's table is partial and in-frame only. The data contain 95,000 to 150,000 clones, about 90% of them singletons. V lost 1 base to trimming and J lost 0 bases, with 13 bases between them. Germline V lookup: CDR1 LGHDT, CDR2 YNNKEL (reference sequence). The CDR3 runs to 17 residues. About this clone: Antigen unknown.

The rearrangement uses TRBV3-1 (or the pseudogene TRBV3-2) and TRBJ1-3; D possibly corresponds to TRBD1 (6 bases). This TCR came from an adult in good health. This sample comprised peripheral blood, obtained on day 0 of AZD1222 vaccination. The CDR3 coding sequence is TGTGCCAGCAGCCAAGCGATTCAGGACAGCTCTGGAAACACCATATATTTT. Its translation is CASSQAIQDSSGNTIYF.